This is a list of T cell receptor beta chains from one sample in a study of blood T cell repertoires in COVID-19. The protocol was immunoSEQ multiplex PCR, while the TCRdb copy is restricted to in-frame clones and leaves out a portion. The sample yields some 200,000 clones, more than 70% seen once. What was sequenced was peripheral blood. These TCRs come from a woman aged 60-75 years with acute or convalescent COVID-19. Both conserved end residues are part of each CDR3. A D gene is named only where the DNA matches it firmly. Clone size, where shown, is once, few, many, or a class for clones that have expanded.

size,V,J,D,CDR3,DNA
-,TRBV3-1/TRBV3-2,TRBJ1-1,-,CASSPLHGGNTEAFF,TGTGCCAGCAGCCCTCTCCACGGGGGGAACACTGAAGCTTTCTTT
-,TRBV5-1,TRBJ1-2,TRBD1,CASSIGQGDGYTF,TGCGCCAGCAGCATAGGACAGGGTGATGGCTACACCTTC
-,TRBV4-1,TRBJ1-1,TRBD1,CASSQDPGQGSRAFF,TGCGCCAGCAGCCAAGACCCGGGACAGGGGTCGAGGGCTTTCTTT
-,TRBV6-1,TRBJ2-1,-,CASSEGRRGRFYNEQFF,TGTGCCAGCAGTGAAGGACGCAGGGGAAGGTTTTACAATGAGCAGTTCTTC
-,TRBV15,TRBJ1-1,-,CATRMGSMNTEAFF,TGTGCCACCAGGATGGGCAGCATGAACACTGAAGCTTTCTTT
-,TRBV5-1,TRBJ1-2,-,CASSSDRRTNAPYGYTF,TGCGCCAGCAGTTCCGACAGGAGAACGAATGCCCCCTATGGCTACACCTTC
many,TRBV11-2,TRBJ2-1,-,CASSPLSSEQFF,TGTGCCAGCAGCCCCCTCTCGAGTGAGCAGTTCTTC
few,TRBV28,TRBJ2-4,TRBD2,CASSLLSGGLAKNIQYF,TGTGCCAGCAGTTTGTTAAGCGGGGGCTTGGCCAAAAACATTCAGTACTTC
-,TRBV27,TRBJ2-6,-,CASSPGPFSGANVLTF,TGTGCCAGCAGTCCTGGGCCCTTCTCTGGGGCCAACGTCCTGACTTTC
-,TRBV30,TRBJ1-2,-,CAWSWPGDFNYGYTF,TGTGCCTGGAGTTGGCCGGGGGACTTTAACTATGGCTACACCTTC
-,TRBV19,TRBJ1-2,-,CASSTGNGYGYTF,TGTGCCAGTAGTACAGGGAACGGTTATGGCTACACCTTC
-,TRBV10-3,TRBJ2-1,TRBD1,CAISPTGGGNEQFF,TGTGCCATCAGCCCGACAGGGGGGGGCAATGAGCAGTTCTTC
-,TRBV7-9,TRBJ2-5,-,CASSQRQVQETQYF,TGTGCCAGCAGCCAAAGACAGGTACAAGAGACCCAGTACTTC
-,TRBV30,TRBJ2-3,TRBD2,CAWSVLGLAKTDTQYF,TGTGCCTGGAGTGTACTGGGACTAGCTAAGACAGATACGCAGTATTTT
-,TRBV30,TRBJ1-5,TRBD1,CAWSVRGGAQPQHF,TGTGCCTGGAGTGTACGAGGGGGCGCTCAGCCCCAGCATTTT
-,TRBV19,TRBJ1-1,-,CASSLPGGLAFF,TGTGCCAGTAGTCTGCCGGGGGGGTTAGCTTTCTTT
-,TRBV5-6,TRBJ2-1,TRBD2,CASTPTSGREKPYNEQFF,TGTGCCAGCACCCCGACTAGCGGGAGGGAAAAGCCCTACAATGAGCAGTTCTTC